This T cell receptor beta chain is from a study of T cell responses to AZD1222 COVID-19 vaccine. Produced via immunoSEQ multiplex PCR; TCRdb's table is partial and in-frame only. The sample shows approximately 67,000 clones, about 85% of them seen only once. The CDR3 has 17 residues. The V segment lost 6 bases and the J segment 0 bases; nucleotides outside the gene matches: 4. Germline V gene data show CDR1 as MNHEY and CDR2 as SVGEGT. The clonotype originates from an adult in good health. The chain combines TRBV6-2 or TRBV6-3 with TRBJ2-2; TRBD2 matches at 13 bases. The starting material was peripheral blood, obtained on day 0 of AZD1222 vaccination. The CDR3 reads CASSWTSGGPNTGELFF. CDR3 sequence (DNA): TGTGCCAGCAGCTGGACTAGCGGGGGCCCGAACACCGGGGAGCTGTTTTTT.